Below, one TCR beta chain is given with its context. CD8 cells classed as naive were CD45RO-negative and positively selected for CCR7, excluding terminally differentiated effector memory CD45RA+ cells. Germline assignment: CDR1 GTSNPN and CDR2 SVGIG (reference sequence). This CDR3 spans 15 amino acids. J lost 6 bases, V lost 0 bases, and 6 bases had no gene match. The source of the sample is a study of shared clonotypes between healthy human individuals. Here immunoSEQ multiplex PCR was the method, and the copy in TCRdb shows in-frame clones only, minus some. The sample has hundreds of thousands of clones, around 96% seen once.

This TCR was recovered from a woman younger than 45 in good health. The gene calls are TRBV30 and TRBJ2-1; 9 nucleotides align to TRBD2. Sequenced: naive CD8+ T cells sorted from blood. The CDR3, as DNA: TGTGCCTGGAGTGTGGTAGCGGGAGATGGCAATGAGCAGTTCTTC. Amino acid sequence: CAWSVVAGDGNEQFF.